The T cell receptor beta chain described here comes from a study of regulatory T cells in long-lasting Graves disease. With iRepertoire HTBI primers and Arm-PCR of CDR3 regions, TCR beta libraries were built. TCRdb recomputed calls from the multiplex PCR reads with MiXCR, one row per CDR3 protein. Of about 530,000 distinct CDR3 sequences listed, approximately 16% are singletons. This clonotype was seen ten or more times. V was clipped by 3 bases and J by 0 bases, with 12 bases between them. The CDR3 loop spans 15 amino acids. The sample's time point: newly diagnosed GD, antithyroid drugs for less than 3 months. PBMC-extracted RNA yielded the TCR library. Another study also made use of these data, one on T cells in Graves' hyperthyroidism and ophthalmopathy. From that second work: The TCR CDR3 first-round RT-PCR relied on the HTBI primer set.

This receptor was obtained from a woman aged 40 to 65 with Graves disease. The sequencing used peripheral blood mononuclear cells (PBMCs), collected at new diagnosis, from a patient treated with antithyroid drugs. The chain has TRBV12-3 or TRBV12-4 and TRBJ2-7; perhaps TRBD1 as D (5 bases). The CDR3: CASSFIQGSSYEQYF. CDR3 in DNA: TGTGCCAGCAGTTTCATCCAGGGTAGCTCCTACGAGCAGTACTTC.